The rows below give T cell receptor beta chains drawn from one sample of a study of shared clonotypes between healthy human individuals. Only in-frame clones appear in the TCRdb table, and some are missing; sequencing was by immunoSEQ multiplex PCR. The repertoire holds over 2 million clones, with 85% to 95% as singletons. The sample comprised naive CD8+ T cells sorted from blood. These receptors originate from a man younger than 30 in good health. The CDR3 runs from the conserved cysteine through the conserved F or W. The D gene is left open where the match is weak. Clone size appears in some rows only: once, few, many, or a class for an expanded clone.

V: TRBV29-1; length: 15; D: TRBD1; size: .; J: TRBJ2-5; DNA: TGCAGCGTTGAAGATCAGCACAGGGGACAAGAGACCCAGTACTTC; CDR3: CSVEDQHRGQETQYF
V: TRBV13; length: 15; D: .; size: .; J: TRBJ2-1; DNA: TGTGCCAGCAGCTTAGCCTTTCTAGTGGGCGATGAGCAGTTCTTC; CDR3: CASSLAFLVGDEQFF
V: TRBV27; length: 15; D: .; size: .; J: TRBJ2-5; DNA: TGTGCCAGCAGTATGATGCAGGACGGCCAAGAGACCCAGTACTTC; CDR3: CASSMMQDGQETQYF
V: TRBV10-3; length: 18; D: .; size: few; J: TRBJ2-2; DNA: TGTGCCATCAGTGAGTCAGAGGAGCCGCCCGGGTGGGCCGGGGAGCTGTTTTTT; CDR3: CAISESEEPPGWAGELFF
V: TRBV27; length: 13; D: TRBD1; size: .; J: TRBJ1-5; DNA: TGTGCCAGCAGTGGGACAGAGTATCAGCCCCAGCATTTT; CDR3: CASSGTEYQPQHF
V: TRBV29-1; length: 14; D: .; size: .; J: TRBJ1-2; DNA: TGCAGCGTTGAAGGTCTCGGCAGGTCCTATGGCTACACCTTC; CDR3: CSVEGLGRSYGYTF
V: TRBV9; length: 13; D: .; size: .; J: TRBJ1-2; DNA: TGTGCCAGCGAAGACGGCAGGGGCTATGGCTACACCTTC; CDR3: CASEDGRGYGYTF
V: TRBV27; length: 16; D: .; size: .; J: TRBJ2-7; DNA: TGTGCCAGCAGTGAGACCGCAGGGGGGGTATCCTACGAGCAGTACTTC; CDR3: CASSETAGGVSYEQYF
V: TRBV27; length: 15; D: TRBD2; size: .; J: TRBJ2-1; DNA: TGTGCCAGCAGTTTAGGGACTACACCCTACAATGAGCAGTTCTTC; CDR3: CASSLGTTPYNEQFF
V: TRBV27; length: 13; D: .; size: .; J: TRBJ2-5; DNA: TGTGCCAGCAGTCCCTATGGGGCCGAGACCCAGTACTTC; CDR3: CASSPYGAETQYF
V: TRBV7-8; length: 18; D: TRBD2; size: once; J: TRBJ2-7; DNA: TGTGCCAGCAGCTTAGTGGCACTAGCGGAAGAGGGGCGTTACGAGCAGTACTTC; CDR3: CASSLVALAEEGRYEQYF
V: TRBV28; length: 13; D: .; size: .; J: TRBJ2-7; DNA: TGTGCCAGCAGTTTCCCGAGCAAAAACGAGCAGTACTTC; CDR3: CASSFPSKNEQYF
V: TRBV5-4; length: 13; D: .; size: .; J: TRBJ2-7; DNA: TGTGCCAGCAGTCATTCAGGGAGCTACGAGCAGTACTTC; CDR3: CASSHSGSYEQYF
V: TRBV9; length: 13; D: .; size: .; J: TRBJ2-2; DNA: TGTGCCAGCAGCGTAGTAAGCACCGGGGAGCTGTTTTTT; CDR3: CASSVVSTGELFF
V: TRBV27; length: 15; D: TRBD1; size: .; J: TRBJ2-3; DNA: TGTGCCAGCAGTCCCGGGACAGGGGGAGCAGATACGCAGTATTTT; CDR3: CASSPGTGGADTQYF
V: TRBV29-1; length: 13; D: .; size: .; J: TRBJ1-2; DNA: TGCAGCGTGCAAAGACAGGATAACTATGGCTACACCTTC; CDR3: CSVQRQDNYGYTF
V: TRBV27; length: 15; D: .; size: .; J: TRBJ2-3; DNA: TGTGCCAGCAGTTTATGGACGTCGGGCACAGATACGCAGTATTTT; CDR3: CASSLWTSGTDTQYF
V: TRBV13; length: 15; D: TRBD1; size: .; J: TRBJ2-7; DNA: TGTGCCAGCAGCCCACAGGGACAGGGGCTCTACGAGCAGTACTTC; CDR3: CASSPQGQGLYEQYF
V: TRBV7-9; length: 15; D: TRBD2; size: .; J: TRBJ2-7; DNA: TGTGCCAGCAGCTTAGACGCGGGAGGGCGGGACGAGCAGTACTTC; CDR3: CASSLDAGGRDEQYF
V: TRBV5-4; length: 13; D: .; size: .; J: TRBJ2-7; DNA: TGTGCCAGCAGCTTGATTAGCTCCTACGAGCAGTACTTC; CDR3: CASSLISSYEQYF
V: TRBV9; length: 15; D: .; size: once; J: TRBJ2-7; DNA: TGTGCCAGCAGCGTAGCGACAGACCTCTCCTACGAGCAGTACTTC; CDR3: CASSVATDLSYEQYF
V: TRBV27; length: 15; D: TRBD1; size: .; J: TRBJ1-4; DNA: TGTGCCAGCAGTTTATATCCGACAGGGGCTGAAAAACTGTTTTTT; CDR3: CASSLYPTGAEKLFF
V: TRBV6-5; length: 14; D: .; size: few; J: TRBJ1-6; DNA: TGTGCCAGCAGTTCCATGGGGGGCGGTTCACCCCTCCACTTT; CDR3: CASSSMGGGSPLHF
V: TRBV11-2; length: 17; D: TRBD2; size: once; J: TRBJ2-5; DNA: TGTGCCAGCAGCCCACACTCCGGGCTAGCGGGGGGAGAGACCCAGTACTTC; CDR3: CASSPHSGLAGGETQYF
V: TRBV5-6; length: 13; D: .; size: .; J: TRBJ2-7; DNA: TGTGCCAGCAGCTTGGGAGCTAACCACGAGCAGTACTTC; CDR3: CASSLGANHEQYF
V: TRBV2; length: 14; D: .; size: .; J: TRBJ2-3; DNA: TGTGCCAGCAGTGGGGGGCTAGTTCCAGATACGCAGTATTTT; CDR3: CASSGGLVPDTQYF